Sequencing of this TCR beta chain was carried out in a study of T cells in Graves' hyperthyroidism and ophthalmopathy. This clonotype was seen ten or more times. The target antigen is unknown. Whole-study results and caveats: Separating ophthalmopathy from stable hyperthyroidism was achieved by a 13 V-J model.

Germline V lookup: CDR1 SGHRS, CDR2 YFSETQ. This CDR3 comprises 16 residues. Trimming at V came to 2 bases and at J to 1 base, leaving 7 bases not matched to a gene. The source material, RNA transcripts, was used to amplify TCR beta CDR3 regions. TCR CDR3 underwent first-round RT-PCR with the HTBI primer set. Each CDR3 protein is one row after TCRdb ran MiXCR on the multiplex PCR reads. The sample holds about 400,000 distinct CDR3 sequences, approximately 13% seen once. Specimen: blood. The genes are TRBV5-1 and TRBJ1-1; 8 bases map to TRBD1. This clonotype was obtained from a woman aged 18-29 years with Graves' hyperthyroidism. The CDR3 region has the DNA TGCGCCAGCAGCTTTCACGGACAGGGATCGAACACTGAAGCTTTCTTT. This sequence encodes CASSFHGQGSNTEAFF.